Listed here are 11 T cell receptor beta chains from one sample, sequenced in a study of T cells in women clearing cervical HPV infection. Measured with immunoSEQ multiplex PCR; TCRdb has only the in-frame clones, and not every one. The listing records about 20,000 clones. The sequenced sample was blood buffy coat. All receptors come from a woman between 18 and 69 years old with a cervical HPV16 infection that either progressed to CIN3+ or cleared (not recorded which).

CDR3 bases read: TGTGCCAGCAGTGGGACAGGGGGTGATCAGCCC. Translation: CASSGTGGDQP. The CDR3 reads in full as CASSGTGGDQPQHF. V usage is TRBV2 and J usage is TRBJ1-5; 10 nucleotides match TRBD1. Read sequence stops 3 residues before the CDR3 end, and the germline J gene provides the missing end. Germline trimming cut 4 bases from V and 5 bases from J; bases unmatched to any gene: 2. The CDR3 spans 14 residues. Germline V CDR1 and CDR2: SNHLY, FYNNEI.

As regards this clone: The read ends 3 residues shy of where the CDR3 ends; the end is completed using the germline J gene. V and J are TRBV30 and TRBJ1-1; 7 nucleotides agree with TRBD1. CDR1 is GTSNPN, CDR2 SVGIG, per germline (reference sequence). Unmatched junction bases numbered 11, after V lost 3 bases and J lost 4 bases. This CDR3 comprises 15 residues. The CDR3 loop is CAWRQTGAAGTEAFF. The sequenced CDR3 bases are TGTGCCTGGAGACAAACAGGGGCCGCGGGCACTGAA.

On this clone: The read halts 3 residues ahead of the CDR3 end, with the missing end drawn from the germline J gene. The chain carries TRBV27 and TRBJ1-3, with 7 bases identical to TRBD1. Germline V CDR1 and CDR2: MNHEY, SMNVEV (reference sequence). CDR3 size: 14 residues. V was pared by 8 bases and J by 4 bases, with 8 bases of the junction left unmatched. CDR3 DNA, as far as it was read: TGTGCCAGCGGACAGGAGTCCGGAGGAAACACC. Its protein is CASGQESGGNT. From start to end, the CDR3 is CASGQESGGNTIYF.

Comments on this clone: Mismatch with germline at one junction end may stem from a read error. Sequencing ends 3 residues short of the CDR3 end; the germline J gene provides the rest. The chain links TRBV5-6 to TRBJ2-5; TRBD2 agrees at 7 bases. Germline values: CDR1 SGHDT, CDR2 YYEEEE. The CDR3 sequence is 13 residues long. This chain's CDR3 is CASGLGGSGTQYF. Partial CDR3 DNA: TGTGCCAGCGGCTTGGGAGGGAGCGGGACC.

Concerning this clone itself: The junction departs from germline at one end; a sequencing error may be responsible. The CDR3 is cut off 3 residues early in the read; its end comes from the germline J gene. The genes are TRBV7-2 and TRBJ1-2, with D unclear. The CDR3 length is 14 residues. Germline lookup yields CDR1 SGHTA and CDR2 FQGNSA. The CDR3 bases that were read are TGTGCCAGCAGCTCCGAACAGAGTGACTATGAC. Translation gives CASSSEQSDYD. In full, the CDR3 is CASSSEQSDYDYTF.

With regard to this clone: Sequencing ends 3 residues short of the CDR3 end; the germline J gene provides the rest. The rearrangement joins TRBV5-1 to TRBJ1-5; D might be TRBD1 (6 bases). V was trimmed by 2 bases and J by 0 bases, leaving 9 bases between them. Looked up from germline, CDR1 is SGHRS and CDR2 is YFSETQ. This CDR3 is built from 15 residues. CDR3 sequence reads: CASSLGTSSNQPQHF. The CDR3 bases that were read are TGCGCCAGCAGCTTAGGGACAAGTAGCAATCAGCCC. The full variable domain, rest sourced from reference TRBV5-1 and TRBJ1-5, is KAGVTQTPRYLIKTRGQQVTLSCSPISGHRSVSWYQQTPGQGLQFLFEYFSETQRNKGNFPGRFSGRQFSNSRSEMNVSTLELGDSALYLCASSLGTSSNQPQHFGDGTRLSIL.

Comment on this clone: The DNA ends 3 residues before the CDR3 does, and the rest of the CDR3 is filled in from the germline J gene. The genes are TRBV30 and TRBJ2-3; TRBD1 is a possible D gene (6 bases). The CDR3 is 14 residues long. V dropped 3 bases and J dropped 2 bases, with 12 bases sitting between them. Germline CDR1 reads GTSNPN; CDR2 reads SVGIG (reference sequence). The sequenced part of the CDR3 DNA is TGTGCCTGGAGCGTGGGACACAACACAGATACG. Translating gives CAWSVGHNTDT. In full, the CDR3 reads CAWSVGHNTDTQYF. The whole variable domain, filled in from reference TRBV30 and TRBJ2-3, reads SQTIHQWPATLVQPVGSPLSLECTVEGTSNPNLYWYRQAAGRGLQLLFYSVGIGQISSEVPQNLSASRPQDRQFILSSKKLLLSDSGFYLCAWSVGHNTDTQYFGPGTRLTVL.

A note on this clone: The read terminates 3 residues ahead of where the CDR3 ends, so the germline J gene completes it. The genes are TRBV20-1 and TRBJ1-2, with TRBD1 as a possible D gene (5 bases). V lost 6 bases, J lost 2 bases, and 16 bases lay in between. This CDR3 contains 14 residues. Germline assignment: CDR1 DFQATT and CDR2 SNEGSKA (reference sequence). The sequenced CDR3 bases are TGCAGTGCCCAAGGGGCAGCACAGAACTATGGC. The encoded protein is CSAQGAAQNYG. In full, the CDR3 reads CSAQGAAQNYGYTF.

A remark on this clone: At one end the junction does not follow the germline gene, possibly because of a read error. The observed sequence ends 3 residues before the CDR3 terminus, with the missing tail filled in from the germline J gene. The J gene is TRBJ2-3, the V gene TRBV7-7; no reliable D call. The germline CDR1 and CDR2 sequences are SSHAT and FNYEAQ (reference sequence). The CDR3 runs to 15 residues. The CDR3 protein is CASSLTRSSTDTQYF. Partial CDR3 DNA: TGTGCTAGCAGCTTAACGCGTTCTAGCACAGATACG.

Note on this clone: The CDR3 end lies 3 residues beyond the end of the read and is filled in from the germline J gene. The chain couples TRBV6-2 or TRBV6-3 to TRBJ2-7; the match to TRBD2 covers 9 bases. Per the germline V gene, CDR1 is MNHEY and CDR2 is SVGEGT. The CDR3 covers 16 residues. V was pared by 2 bases and J by 6 bases, with 11 bases of the junction left unmatched. CDR3 residues: CASSYSFRRGGSEQYF. The CDR3 bases that were read are TGTGCCAGCAGTTACAGCTTTCGGCGGGGGGGTTCCGAG.

Worth noting for this clone: Read data end 3 residues before the CDR3 end; the end is taken from the germline J gene. The chain recombines TRBV19 with TRBJ1-2, with D possibly being TRBD1 (6 bases). V lost 3 bases, J lost 6 bases, and 11 bases lay in between. CDR1 LNHDA and CDR2 SQIVND come from the germline V gene (reference sequence). The CDR3 totals 13 residues. CDR3 bases read: TGTGCCAGTAGTATTTCAGGGGAAAATGGC. It codes for CASSISGENG. The CDR3, in full, reads CASSISGENGYTF.